A single sample is the source of the 15 T cell receptor beta chains below, sequenced in a study of OX40 agonist ivuxolimab in advanced cancers. TCRdb's copy holds only in-frame clones and misses some; the assay was immunoSEQ multiplex PCR. The sample lists tens of thousands of clones; roughly 87% were seen once. The sample was CD4+ or CD8+ T cells sorted from blood, taken in a trial of the OX40 agonist ivuxolimab. The receptor source for this set is an adult with an advanced solid tumor such as melanoma, head and neck, liver or kidney cancer.

The CDR3 sequence: CASSIWTELSQPQHF. CDR3 DNA sequence: TGTGCCAGCAGTATTTGGACAGAATTGTCTCAGCCCCAGCATTTT. The gene calls are TRBV6-6 and TRBJ1-5; D possibly corresponds to TRBD1 (6 bases). The V and J ends lost 5 bases and 6 bases respectively, with 17 bases between them. CDR1 MNHNY and CDR2 SVGAGI come from the germline V gene (reference sequence). The CDR3 is 15 residues long.

J is TRBJ2-3 and V is TRBV6-1, with 8 bases lining up with TRBD1. CDR1 is MNHNS and CDR2 is SASEGT in the germline V gene. The J segment lost 5 bases and the V segment lost 6 bases, leaving 7 bases of the junction unmatched. This CDR3 is built from 14 residues. This CDR3 is CASRPGGLGDTQYF. DNA of the CDR3: TGTGCCAGCAGGCCAGGGGGCTTAGGAGATACGCAGTATTTT.

DNA for the CDR3: TGTGCCAGCAGTGTAAAGGGGGGGTCGAACTATGGCTACACCTTC. Its translation: CASSVKGGSNYGYTF. The J gene is TRBJ1-2, the V gene TRBV2; weak D call: TRBD1 (6 bases). The CDR3 runs 15 residues. Trimming removed 4 bases from V and 2 bases from J, with 14 bases in between. The germline CDR1 and CDR2 sequences are SNHLY and FYNNEI. Full variable domain (rest looked up from reference TRBV2 and TRBJ1-2): EPEVTQTPSHQVTQMGQEVILRCVPISNHLYFYWYRQILGQKVEFLVSFYNNEISEKSEIFDDQFSVERPDGSNFTLKIRSTKLEDSAMYFCASSVKGGSNYGYTFGSGTRLTVV.

This rearrangement joins TRBV19 to TRBJ2-1, with 10 bases identical to TRBD2. Germline V CDR1 and CDR2: LNHDA, SQIVND (reference sequence). V trimming: 5 bases; J trimming: 12 bases; junction bases outside the gene matches: 7. The CDR3 is 13 residues long. CDR3 amino acids: CASSWVAGGGQFF. In DNA form, the CDR3 reads TGTGCCAGTAGTTGGGTAGCGGGGGGCGGGCAGTTCTTC.

This clone was seen once. The chain is built from TRBV7-6 and TRBJ2-1; the match to TRBD2 covers 11 bases. Germline V lookup: CDR1 SGHVS, CDR2 FNYEAQ. CDR3 size: 17 residues. V was pared by 0 bases and J by 7 bases, with 8 bases of the junction left unmatched. The CDR3 loop is CASSLAVASGGRNEQFF. The CDR3, as DNA: TGTGCCAGCAGCTTAGCCGTGGCTAGCGGGGGGCGGAATGAGCAGTTCTTC.

The CDR3 DNA sequence: TGTGCCAGCTCACAGACTAGCGGGGGCAACACCGGGGAGCTGTTTTTT. It translates to CASSQTSGGNTGELFF. The genes are TRBV18 and TRBJ2-2; TRBD2 agrees at 12 bases. Looked up from germline, CDR1 is KGHSH and CDR2 is LQKENI. The CDR3 is 16 residues long. Trimming took 4 bases from V and 2 from J; bases not matched to a gene: 2.

The rearrangement uses TRBV5-6 and TRBJ1-1; D may be TRBD1 (6 bases). Germline V lookup: CDR1 SGHDT, CDR2 YYEEEE. V lost 4 bases to trimming and J lost 7 bases, with 23 bases between them. The CDR3 totals 16 residues. This CDR3 reads CASSQGPGRVENEAFF. The CDR3 DNA sequence: TGTGCCAGCAGCCAGGGGCCCGGGAGAGTGGAAAATGAAGCTTTCTTT.

V and J are TRBV5-1 and TRBJ1-2; D is perhaps TRBD1 (5 bases). Trimming took 0 bases from V and 9 from J, leaving 15 bases between them. This CDR3 is built from 14 residues. Germline lookup yields CDR1 SGHRS and CDR2 YFSETQ. As DNA, the CDR3 is TGCGCCAGCAGCTTGGAGTCAGGGACCGGGCGCTACACCTTC. Residues: CASSLESGTGRYTF.

V gene TRBV6-1 combines with J gene TRBJ1-1; D perhaps matches TRBD1 (6 bases). The length of the CDR3 is 15 residues. Germline V gene sequence: CDR1 MNHNS, CDR2 SASEGT. Trimming cost V 0 bases and J 0 bases, with 8 bases left between them. This CDR3 is CASSEARTVNTEAFF. DNA for the CDR3: TGTGCCAGCAGTGAAGCTCGGACAGTGAACACTGAAGCTTTCTTT.

The V and J genes are TRBV18 and TRBJ2-3; 8 bases map to TRBD2. After removal of 4 bases from V and 5 bases from J, the junction contained 8 bases not matched to a gene. Germline values: CDR1 KGHSH, CDR2 LQKENI. The CDR3 has 15 residues. The CDR3 nucleotides are TGTGCCAGCTCACTCCGGGGGGGTGGAAAAGATACGCAGTATTTT. Translated, it gives CASSLRGGGKDTQYF.

This clone was seen a single time. J is TRBJ1-2 and V is TRBV7-9; 8 bases match TRBD1. V shed 8 bases and J 7 bases; nucleotides not matched to a gene: 9. Germline V gene lookup returns CDR1 SEHNR and CDR2 FQNEAQ (reference sequence). The CDR3 totals 13 residues. Here the CDR3 reads CASAPGQAFGYTF. The CDR3 region has the DNA TGTGCCAGCGCCCCGGGACAGGCTTTTGGCTACACCTTC. The complete variable domain, with remaining parts taken from reference TRBV7-9 and TRBJ1-2, reads DTGVSQNPRHKITKRGQNVTFRCDPISEHNRLYWYRQTLGQGPEFLTYFQNEAQLEKSRLLSDRFSAERPKGSFSTLEIQRTEQGDSAMYLCASAPGQAFGYTFGSGTRLTVV.

This clone has only one observation. This chain connects TRBV5-1 to TRBJ2-3; D is undetermined. The CDR3 is made up of 16 amino acids. CDR1 is SGHRS, CDR2 YFSETQ, per germline. Trimming removed 4 bases from V and 0 bases from J, with 15 bases in between. The CDR3 sequence is CASSPSAALSTDTQYF. For the CDR3, the DNA is TGCGCCAGCAGCCCCTCTGCGGCTCTCAGCACAGATACGCAGTATTTT.

The chain is built from TRBV18 and TRBJ1-6; 7 bases match TRBD1. The ends lost 3 bases at V and 16 bases at J; junction bases unmatched: 6. Germline assignment: CDR1 KGHSH and CDR2 LQKENI. CDR3 length: 12 amino acids. The CDR3 DNA follows: TGTGCCAGCTCACCCGACAGGGTCGTACTCCACTTT. This translates into CASSPDRVVLHF. Full variable domain (rest looked up from reference TRBV18 and TRBJ1-6): NAGVMQNPRHLVRRRGQEARLRCSPMKGHSHVYWYRQLPEEGLKFMVYLQKENIIDESGMPKERFSAEFPKEGPSILRIQQVVRGDSAAYFCASSPDRVVLHFGNGTRLTVT.

Only one count was recorded for this clone. V usage is TRBV5-1 and J usage is TRBJ1-1; D gene uncertain. Trimming left V 0 bases short and J 1 base short, with 16 bases between. The CDR3 is 17 residues long. Germline loops: CDR1 SGHRS, CDR2 YFSETQ. The CDR3 protein is CASSLAPAGSENTEAFF. The DNA of the CDR3 is TGCGCCAGCAGCTTGGCCCCAGCGGGTTCGGAGAACACTGAAGCTTTCTTT.

In this sample, this clone turned up a few times. The same CDR3 arises from other DNA sequences in this sample as well. The rearrangement uses TRBV6-6 and TRBJ1-1; perhaps TRBD1 as D (5 bases). The V gene's germline CDR1 is MNHNY and CDR2 SVGAGI (reference sequence). V lost 5 bases and J 5 bases, leaving 18 bases between the germline ends. This CDR3 is 15 amino acids long. The CDR3 reads CASSPPGRGGTEAFF. For the CDR3, the DNA is TGTGCCAGCAGTCCCCCTGGACGTGGGGGGACTGAAGCTTTCTTT.